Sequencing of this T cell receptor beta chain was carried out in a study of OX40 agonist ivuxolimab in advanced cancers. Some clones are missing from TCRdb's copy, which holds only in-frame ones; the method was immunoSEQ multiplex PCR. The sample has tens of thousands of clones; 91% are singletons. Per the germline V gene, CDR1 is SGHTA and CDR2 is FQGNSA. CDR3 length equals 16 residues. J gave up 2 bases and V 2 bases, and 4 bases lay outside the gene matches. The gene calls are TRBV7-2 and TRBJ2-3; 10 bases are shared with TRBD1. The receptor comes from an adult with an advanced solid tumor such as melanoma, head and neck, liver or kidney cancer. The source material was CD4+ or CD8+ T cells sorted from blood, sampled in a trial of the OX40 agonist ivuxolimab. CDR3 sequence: CASSLSTGGITDTQYF. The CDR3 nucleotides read TGTGCCAGCAGCTTATCGACAGGGGGCATCACAGATACGCAGTATTTT.